Below, 7 T cell receptor beta chains from the same sample are listed, as sequenced in a study of cytomegalovirus exposure and HLA in healthy donors. The PCR used 60 Vbeta and 13 Jbeta primers. The data were produced by immunoSEQ multiplex PCR, yet TCRdb's version contains in-frame clones alone and is incomplete. Its table records 30,000 to 35,000 clones. The sequencing sample was made of PBMCs. The receptors come from a middle-aged man in good health and CMV-seronegative.

Remarks on this clone: Other DNA sequences of this sample code for an identical CDR3. The V and J genes are TRBV5-6 and TRBJ2-7; 7 nucleotides match TRBD1. The CDR3 length is 13 residues. Germline trimming cut 4 bases from V and 3 bases from J; bases unmatched to any gene: 4. The germline gives CDR1 SGHDT, CDR2 YYEEEE. The CDR3 DNA sequence: TGTGCCAGCAGCCCTGGGGACAGCTACGAGCAGTACTTC. It specifies CASSPGDSYEQYF.

The rearrangement joins TRBV30 to TRBJ2-7; TRBD1 matches at 9 bases. The CDR3 consists of 14 residues. V lost 4 bases to trimming and J lost 2 bases; unmatched junction nucleotides: 6. Germline V lookup: CDR1 GTSNPN, CDR2 SVGIG (reference sequence). The CDR3 here is CAWTGRDRAYEQYF. In DNA, the CDR3 is TGTGCCTGGACCGGCCGGGACAGGGCCTACGAGCAGTACTTC.

The chain has TRBV16 and TRBJ2-1; TRBD2 matches at 11 bases. The J segment lost 7 bases and the V segment lost 1 base, leaving 3 bases of the junction unmatched. The length of the CDR3 is 15 residues. The germline CDR1 and CDR2 sequences are KGHSY and FQNENV. Written as DNA, the CDR3 is TGTGCCAGCAGCCAATTAGCGGGAGGGTGGAATGAGCAGTTCTTC. Protein: CASSQLAGGWNEQFF.

The gene calls are TRBV4-3 and TRBJ2-1; 9 positions match TRBD1. Germline trimming cut 3 bases from V and 5 bases from J; bases unmatched to any gene: 2. The CDR3 is made up of 14 amino acids. Looked up from germline, CDR1 is LGHNA and CDR2 is YSLEER. In nucleotides, the CDR3 is TGCGCCAGCAGCCATCGGACAGGGGACAATGAGCAGTTCTTC. This codes for CASSHRTGDNEQFF.

V usage is TRBV19 and J usage is TRBJ2-7; the D gene is possibly TRBD1 (5 bases). The ends were cut back, 4 bases at V and 0 bases at J, with 16 bases in the middle. CDR1 LNHDA and CDR2 SQIVND come from the germline V gene (reference sequence). The CDR3 covers 16 residues. The CDR3 nucleotides read TGTGCCAGTAGTACCCCTTTAGGTGGGGCCTCCTACGAGCAGTACTTC. Amino acid sequence: CASSTPLGGASYEQYF.

For the CDR3, the DNA is TGCGCCAGCACCTCGCGACAGGGGTCCTACGAGCAGTACTTC. Translation: CASTSRQGSYEQYF. The chain carries TRBV5-1 and TRBJ2-7; 8 nucleotides line up with TRBD1. This CDR3 is built from 14 residues. Trimming took 6 bases from V and 1 from J; bases not matched to a gene: 6. Germline V CDR1 and CDR2: SGHRS, YFSETQ.

The gene calls are TRBV18 and TRBJ2-2; 8 positions agree with TRBD1. Germline V gene data show CDR1 as KGHSH and CDR2 as LQKENI. The CDR3 runs 16 residues. J was trimmed by 0 bases and V by 5 bases; bases with no gene match: 5. CDR3 amino acids: CASSSTGGSNTGELFF. In DNA, the CDR3 is TGTGCCAGCTCATCAACAGGGGGATCGAACACCGGGGAGCTGTTTTTT.